A selection of T cell receptor beta chains follows, all from one sample in a study of blood T cell repertoires in COVID-19. Sequenced by immunoSEQ multiplex PCR; TCRdb stores in-frame clones only, minus some. The sample has about 130,000 clones; around 87% are singletons. Sequencing input: peripheral blood. The receptors stem from a woman in her sixties with acute or convalescent COVID-19. CDR3s include the opening cysteine and the closing phenylalanine or tryptophan. The order of the fields is clone size, D gene, V gene, J gene, CDR3 protein, CDR3 DNA. D genes are given only for firm matches. Some rows have no size entry. The others give once, few or many, or a class for an expanded clone.

>.|.|TRBV2|TRBJ1-3
CASTTVQIWGSGNTIYF
TGTGCCAGCACGACAGTCCAAATTTGGGGTTCTGGAAACACCATATATTTT
>once|TRBD2|TRBV7-8|TRBJ2-5
CASSLGMLGLAETAETQYF
TGTGCCAGCAGCCTAGGAATGTTGGGGCTAGCGGAGACGGCGGAGACCCAGTACTTC
>.|.|TRBV4-1|TRBJ2-1
CASSQDMGTPQYNEQFF
TGCGCCAGCAGCCAAGACATGGGGACTCCACAATACAATGAGCAGTTCTTC
>once|TRBD1|TRBV7-2|TRBJ1-4
CASSPGQGATNEKLFF
TGTGCCAGCAGCCCGGGACAGGGTGCAACTAATGAAAAACTGTTTTTT
>few|TRBD2|TRBV2|TRBJ2-5
CASSEAAGAPPKTQYF
TGTGCCAGCAGTGAAGCCGCGGGAGCTCCCCCCAAGACCCAGTACTTC
>few|.|TRBV6-5|TRBJ1-1
CASSYSERMVSTEAFF
TGTGCCAGCAGTTACTCGGAGAGGATGGTGAGCACTGAAGCTTTCTTT
>.|TRBD1|TRBV10-3|TRBJ2-3
CAIRDRGRETDTQYF
TGTGCCATCAGGGACAGGGGGCGGGAAACAGATACGCAGTATTTT
>.|.|TRBV5-8|TRBJ1-2
CASSSFQAGYYGYTF
TGTGCCAGCAGCTCCTTTCAAGCAGGGTACTATGGCTACACCTTC
>once|.|TRBV15|TRBJ1-6
CATSFGDNSPLHF
TGTGCCACCAGCTTCGGGGATAATTCACCCCTCCACTTT
>.|TRBD1|TRBV7-8|TRBJ2-7
CASSSDRGGEQYF
TGTGCCAGCAGCTCGGACAGGGGGGGCGAGCAGTACTTC
>.|.|TRBV5-8|TRBJ1-1
CASNSGKASEAFF
TGTGCCAGCAACTCCGGGAAAGCATCTGAAGCTTTCTTT
>.|.|TRBV27|TRBJ2-1
CASMRGTVYNEQFF
TGTGCCAGCATGCGAGGTACGGTGTACAATGAGCAGTTCTTC
>few|.|TRBV5-6|TRBJ2-1
CASSLIGGRGNEQFF
TGTGCCAGCAGCTTGATCGGGGGGCGCGGGAATGAGCAGTTCTTC
>.|TRBD1|TRBV28|TRBJ1-2
CASSSQAGQGNYGYTF
TGTGCCAGCAGCTCACAGGCCGGACAGGGGAACTATGGCTACACCTTC
>.|.|TRBV7-6|TRBJ1-6
CASSLEKSSPLHF
TGTGCCAGCAGCTTAGAAAAGAGTTCACCCCTCCACTTT
>.|.|TRBV7-9|TRBJ1-6
CASTLPLPGSPLHF
TGTGCCAGCACCCTTCCTCTTCCCGGTTCACCCCTCCACTTT
>.|TRBD1|TRBV7-3|TRBJ1-2
CASSQDPGQGGYGYTF
TGTGCCAGCAGCCAAGATCCGGGACAGGGGGGCTATGGCTACACCTTC
>.|.|TRBV6-5|TRBJ1-2
CASSKQGYGYTF
TGTGCCAGCAGTAAACAGGGTTATGGCTACACCTTC
>.|.|TRBV5-4|TRBJ1-1
CASSLAGLKNTEAFF
TGTGCCAGCAGCTTGGCGGGTCTTAAGAACACTGAAGCTTTCTTT